These 26 T cell receptor beta chains originate from one sample sequenced in a study of blood T cell repertoires in COVID-19. Here immunoSEQ multiplex PCR was the method, and the copy in TCRdb shows in-frame clones only, minus some. Of roughly 260,000 clones in the sample, about 90% were seen once. The specimen sequenced was peripheral blood. The receptors come from a woman aged 45-65 years who had recovered from COVID-19.

The chain recombines TRBV6-2 or TRBV6-3 with TRBJ2-2; D remains unclear. The CDR3 covers 13 residues. Germline CDR1 MNHEY, CDR2 SVGEGT. Trimming took 6 bases from V and 3 from J, leaving 8 bases between them. CDR3 region: CASSPYYTGELFF. Here the CDR3 DNA reads TGTGCCAGCAGCCCATACTACACCGGGGAGCTGTTTTTT.

V is TRBV27 and J is TRBJ1-5; D unclear. The CDR3 has 15 residues. CDR1 is MNHEY and CDR2 is SMNVEV in the germline V gene (reference sequence). The germline V and J ends were trimmed by 5 bases and 0 bases, with 11 bases remaining between them. CDR3 DNA: TGTGCCAGCAGTGGTACCGGGAATAGCAATCAGCCCCAGCATTTT. It codes for CASSGTGNSNQPQHF.

V gene TRBV10-3 combines with J gene TRBJ1-3; perhaps TRBD1 as D (5 bases). The ends were cut back, 10 bases at V and 0 bases at J, with 13 bases in the middle. The CDR3 has 14 residues. Germline V gene data show CDR1 as ENHRY and CDR2 as SYGVKD. The CDR3 reads CATLDSLSGNTIYF. For the CDR3, the DNA is TGTGCCACCTTAGACAGCCTCTCTGGAAACACCATATATTTT.

The V and J genes are TRBV30 and TRBJ1-6, with a possible D match to TRBD1 (6 bases). The CDR3 extends over 15 amino acids. V was cut by 4 bases and J by 6 bases, with 16 bases left in between. Per germline, CDR1 GTSNPN and CDR2 SVGIG (reference sequence). The CDR3 protein is CAWTLRGFFNSPLHF. The CDR3, as DNA: TGTGCCTGGACTCTTAGGGGGTTCTTTAATTCACCCCTCCACTTT.

The J gene is TRBJ1-2, the V gene TRBV10-3, with D unresolved. V was pared by 0 bases and J by 2 bases, with 13 bases between. Germline V CDR1 and CDR2: ENHRY, SYGVKD. This CDR3 contains 16 residues. CDR3 region: CAISESYGRENYGYTF. CDR3 DNA sequence: TGTGCCATCAGTGAGTCGTACGGAAGGGAGAACTATGGCTACACCTTC.

This rearrangement joins TRBV5-6 to TRBJ2-7; perhaps TRBD1 as D (5 bases). CDR3 length: 16 residues. Germline loops: CDR1 SGHDT, CDR2 YYEEEE. V was clipped by 4 bases and J by 0 bases, with 17 bases between them. The CDR3 sequence: CASSPGGRTSSYEQYF. The CDR3 bases are TGTGCCAGCAGCCCGGGTGGACGGACAAGCTCCTACGAGCAGTACTTC.

V usage is TRBV4-3 and J usage is TRBJ2-3; 8 bases map to TRBD2. From germline, CDR1 is LGHNA and CDR2 YSLEER. Losses at the gene ends were 5 bases for V and 4 bases for J; bases not matched to a gene: 8. The CDR3 extends over 15 amino acids. CDR3 nucleotide sequence: TGCGCCAGCAGCTTCGAGCGGGAGTGGGCAGATACGCAGTATTTT. Translated, it gives CASSFEREWADTQYF.

This clone was recorded a few times. At one end the junction does not follow the germline gene, possibly because of a read error. J is TRBJ2-1 and V is TRBV10-3, with 7 bases identical to TRBD1. Germline V CDR1 and CDR2: ENHRY, SYGVKD. This CDR3 region has 14 residues. CDR3 loop: CATKYRDSYDEQFF. The CDR3 DNA follows: TGTGCCACCAAATATCGGGACAGCTACGATGAGCAGTTCTTC.

J is TRBJ1-1 and V is TRBV5-1; 10 bases agree with TRBD1. V shed 2 bases and J 5 bases; nucleotides not matched to a gene: 3. Looked up from germline, CDR1 is SGHRS and CDR2 is YFSETQ. There are 14 residues in the CDR3. The DNA of the CDR3 is TGCGCCAGCAGCTTAGACAGGGGGCGAACTGAAGCTTTCTTT. Protein product: CASSLDRGRTEAFF.

The chain joins TRBV9 to TRBJ2-7, with 13 positions matching TRBD2. The CDR3 runs 15 residues. Germline values: CDR1 SGDLS, CDR2 YYNGEE. With V trimmed by 5 bases and J by 7 bases, 9 bases remained unmatched. The CDR3 sequence: CASSSGLAGVQEQYF. The DNA of the CDR3 is TGTGCCAGCAGTTCCGGACTAGCGGGAGTGCAAGAGCAGTACTTC.

J is TRBJ2-7 and V is TRBV18, with TRBD2 matching over 8 bases. V dropped 3 bases and J dropped 3; count of bases not matched to a gene: 1. There are 13 residues in the CDR3. Looked up from germline, CDR1 is KGHSH and CDR2 is LQKENI. The CDR3 region is CASSPGTSYEQYF. The DNA of the CDR3 is TGTGCCAGCTCACCCGGGACTAGCTACGAGCAGTACTTC.

This clone was seen only once. This chain uses TRBV11-3 with TRBJ2-1; 8 positions match TRBD2. V gave up 5 bases and J gave up 2 bases; unmatched junction bases: 5. This CDR3 contains 15 residues. The germline V gene encodes CDR1 SGHNT and CDR2 YENEEA. The CDR3 loop is CASSLSGRPYNEQFF. CDR3 DNA sequence: TGTGCCAGCAGCCTCAGCGGGAGACCCTACAATGAGCAGTTCTTC. Combining the CDR3 with reference TRBV11-3 and TRBJ2-1 gives the whole variable domain EAGVVQSPRYKIIEKKQPVAFWCNPISGHNTLYWYLQNLGQGPELLIRYENEEAVDDSQLPKDRFSAERLKGVDSTLKIQPAELGDSAVYLCASSLSGRPYNEQFFGPGTRLTVL.

Concerning this clone itself: This sample includes further DNA sequences coding for the same CDR3. The V call is TRBV10-3, the J call TRBJ2-1; tentative D call: TRBD1 (5 bases). Deletions cut 4 bases from V and 0 bases from J, with 7 bases between. The CDR3 runs to 14 residues. Germline V gene data show CDR1 as ENHRY and CDR2 as SYGVKD. The DNA for the CDR3 is TGTGCCATCAGTGTTGACAGCTCCTACAATGAGCAGTTCTTC. Its translation: CAISVDSSYNEQFF.

This clone appeared a single time. The V and J genes are TRBV6-1 and TRBJ1-2; TRBD1 matches at 11 bases. The CDR3 is 14 amino acids. The junction had 1 base not matched to a gene; V was cut back by 1 base and J by 6 bases. Per the germline V gene, CDR1 is MNHNS and CDR2 is SASEGT. The CDR3: CASSEVGQGDGYTF. The CDR3 coding sequence is TGTGCCAGCAGTGAAGTGGGACAGGGGGATGGCTACACCTTC.

The chain employs TRBV6-5 and TRBJ2-5; D unresolved. Trimming cost V 10 bases and J 5 bases, with 14 bases left between them. Germline assignment: CDR1 MNHEY and CDR2 SVGAGI. The CDR3 runs to 12 residues. The CDR3 sequence is CATTFSDETQYF. DNA of the CDR3: TGTGCCACTACGTTCTCCGATGAGACCCAGTACTTC.

The sample holds one count of this clone. The V and J genes are TRBV7-2 and TRBJ2-1; 14 nucleotides match TRBD2. With V trimmed by 5 bases and J by 7 bases, 7 bases remained unmatched. This CDR3 has 16 residues. Germline CDR1 reads SGHTA; CDR2 reads FQGNSA. CDR3 region: CASSPRTSGGINEQFF. CDR3 coding DNA: TGTGCCAGCAGCCCGCGGACTAGCGGGGGGATTAATGAGCAGTTCTTC.

This chain uses TRBV9 with TRBJ2-7; D is possibly TRBD1 (5 bases). There are 15 residues in the CDR3. Germline CDR1 is SGDLS and CDR2 is YYNGEE. V lost 3 bases and J 0 bases, leaving 13 bases between the germline ends. The CDR3 region is CASSAQAAFSYEQYF. CDR3 DNA sequence: TGTGCCAGCAGCGCACAGGCCGCCTTCTCCTACGAGCAGTACTTC.

As to this clone: The same CDR3 arises from other DNA sequences in this sample as well. The V call is TRBV28, the J call TRBJ2-7; no clear D gene. Germline assignment: CDR1 MDHEN and CDR2 SYDVKM. This CDR3 comprises 11 residues. V was pared by 5 bases and J by 2 bases, with 4 bases between. The CDR3 protein is CASSQTYEQYF. The CDR3 DNA reads as TGTGCCAGCAGTCAAACCTACGAGCAGTACTTC.

In this sample, this clone turned up many times. This sequence joins TRBV5-8 and TRBJ1-6, with TRBD1 matching 10 bases. The J segment lost 7 bases and the V segment lost 1 base, leaving 2 bases of the junction unmatched. Germline-derived CDR1 and CDR2 are SGHTS and YDEGEE. CDR3 length: 15 amino acids. As DNA, the CDR3 is TGTGCCAGCAGCTTGCTGGGACAGGGGAATTCACCCCTCCACTTT. This encodes CASSLLGQGNSPLHF. Supplemented by reference TRBV5-8 and TRBJ1-6, the full variable domain reads EAGVTQSPTHLIKTRGQQATLRCSPISGHTSVYWYQQALGLGLQFLLWYDEGEERNRGNFPPRFSGRQFPNYSSELNVNALELEDSALYLCASSLLGQGNSPLHFGNGTRLTVT.

This clone was observed once. The chain carries TRBV30 and TRBJ1-2; D uncertain. There are 15 residues in the CDR3. V was cut by 5 bases and J by 0 bases, with 16 bases left in between. Germline CDR1 and CDR2: GTSNPN and SVGIG (reference sequence). The CDR3 region is CAWFAYGSPNYGYTF. CDR3 DNA sequence: TGTGCCTGGTTCGCATACGGGTCCCCTAACTATGGCTACACCTTC.

This clone was seen once. The DNA of the CDR3 is TGTGCCAGCTCACCTCTCGGACTCAACACCGGGGAGCTGTTTTTT. Residues: CASSPLGLNTGELFF. V gene TRBV18 combines with J gene TRBJ2-2, with D possibly being TRBD2 (5 bases). The CDR3 extends over 15 amino acids. Germline V gene lookup returns CDR1 KGHSH and CDR2 LQKENI. The V end was cut by 3 bases, the J end by 2 bases, with 10 bases between. Supplemented by reference TRBV18 and TRBJ2-2, the full variable domain reads NAGVMQNPRHLVRRRGQEARLRCSPMKGHSHVYWYRQLPEEGLKFMVYLQKENIIDESGMPKERFSAEFPKEGPSILRIQQVVRGDSAAYFCASSPLGLNTGELFFGEGSRLTVL.

The V and J genes are TRBV15 and TRBJ2-7, with D possibly being TRBD1 (6 bases). Trimming removed 3 bases at V and 2 bases at J, with 14 bases between. The germline V gene has CDR1 LNHNV and CDR2 YYDKDF (reference sequence). The length of the CDR3 is 15 residues. In DNA, the CDR3 is TGTGCCACCAGCAGGGAAAAAGGACAGACCTACGAGCAGTACTTC. It specifies CATSREKGQTYEQYF.

The chain couples TRBV9 to TRBJ2-1; tentatively, D is TRBD1 (7 bases). The CDR3 totals 15 residues. The germline V gene has CDR1 SGDLS and CDR2 YYNGEE. Trimming took off 6 bases at V and 3 bases at J, with 16 bases between the two ends. The CDR3 spells CASNPVQGGYNEQFF. CDR3 DNA sequence: TGTGCCAGCAACCCTGTGCAGGGGGGCTACAATGAGCAGTTCTTC.

The rearrangement uses TRBV30 and TRBJ1-2; 7 bases are shared with TRBD1. CDR1 and CDR2 (germline): GTSNPN, SVGIG (reference sequence). The CDR3 spans 16 residues. The ends lost 3 bases at V and 1 base at J; junction bases unmatched: 11. The CDR3 DNA sequence: TGTGCCTGGAGGAGACCCCGCCGGGACAGTAACTATGGCTACACCTTC. Protein sequence: CAWRRPRRDSNYGYTF.

This clone was seen only once. The chain employs TRBV6-1 and TRBJ1-5; maybe TRBD1 (5 bases). Trimming cost V 3 bases and J 3 bases, with 12 bases left between them. CDR3 size: 15 residues. Germline V gene sequence: CDR1 MNHNS, CDR2 SASEGT. The CDR3 loop reads CASSDGRQYNQPQHF. The DNA of the CDR3 is TGTGCCAGCAGTGATGGTAGACAGTACAATCAGCCCCAGCATTTT.

The chain employs TRBV19 and TRBJ2-7; D remains unclear. Looked up from germline, CDR1 is LNHDA and CDR2 is SQIVND (reference sequence). The CDR3 has 13 amino acids. V was cut by 0 bases and J by 6 bases, with 9 bases left in between. The CDR3 loop is CASSIDPGVEQYF. The DNA for the CDR3 is TGTGCCAGTAGTATAGATCCGGGTGTCGAGCAGTACTTC.